Below, 4 T cell receptor beta chains from the same sample are listed, as sequenced in a study of T cells in Graves' hyperthyroidism and ophthalmopathy. TCR beta CDR3 sequences were amplified from RNA transcripts. The TCR CDR3 was amplified in a first-round RT-PCR using the HTBI primer set. TCRdb reanalysed the multiplex PCR reads using MiXCR and keeps one entry per CDR3 protein. The data show 300,000 to 350,000 distinct CDR3 sequences, 20% to 25% seen once. The sample comprised blood. The receptor source for this set is a woman between 50 and 59 years old with Graves' hyperthyroidism.

This clonotype showed up many times. The chain uses TRBV2 and TRBJ2-5; 7 bases fit TRBD1. Germline values: CDR1 SNHLY, CDR2 FYNNEI. The length of the CDR3 is 15 residues. V shed 8 bases and J 1 base; nucleotides not matched to a gene: 10. CDR3 sequence (DNA): TGTGCCAGCTACAGGGGAATATTTACCCAAGAGACCCAGTACTTC. Translation: CASYRGIFTQETQYF.

The J gene is TRBJ1-5, the V gene TRBV20-1; D not resolved. With 0 bases removed from V and 0 bases from J, the gap between germline ends came to 15 bases. This CDR3 has 17 residues. Germline V lookup: CDR1 DFQATT, CDR2 SNEGSKA (reference sequence). CDR3 in DNA: TGCAGTGCTAGAGATCCCCGCCTCAGAGTTAGCAATCAGCCCCAGCATTTT. It yields the protein CSARDPRLRVSNQPQHF.

This clonotype occurred many times. The chain employs TRBV9 and TRBJ2-1; D gene unclear. The V gene's germline CDR1 is SGDLS and CDR2 YYNGEE. The CDR3 is made up of 14 amino acids. Trimming cost V 7 bases and J 2 bases, with 13 bases left between them. The CDR3: CASSPGTTYNEQFF. The CDR3 DNA sequence: TGTGCCAGCTCCCCGGGCACAACCTACAATGAGCAGTTCTTC.

This clonotype was detected many times. This rearrangement joins TRBV20-1 to TRBJ2-7, with D perhaps matching TRBD2 (6 bases). CDR1 is DFQATT and CDR2 is SNEGSKA in the germline V gene (reference sequence). Trimming stripped 1 base from V and 5 bases from J, with 18 bases between. CDR3 length: 15 amino acids. CDR3 amino acids: CSARGPSGGNNEQYF. CDR3 nucleotide sequence: TGCAGTGCTAGAGGGCCCTCGGGCGGGAACAACGAGCAGTACTTC.